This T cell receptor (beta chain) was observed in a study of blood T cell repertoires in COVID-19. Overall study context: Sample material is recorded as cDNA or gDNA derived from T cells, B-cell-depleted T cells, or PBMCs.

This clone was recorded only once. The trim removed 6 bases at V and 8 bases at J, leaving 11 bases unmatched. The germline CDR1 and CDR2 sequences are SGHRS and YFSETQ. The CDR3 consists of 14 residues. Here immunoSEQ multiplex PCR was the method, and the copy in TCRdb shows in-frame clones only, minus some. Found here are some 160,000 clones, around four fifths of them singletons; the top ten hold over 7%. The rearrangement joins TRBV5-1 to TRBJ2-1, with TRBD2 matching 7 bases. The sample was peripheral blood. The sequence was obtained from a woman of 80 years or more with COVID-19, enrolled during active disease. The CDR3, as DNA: TGCGCCAGCAAGGTGGGAGGGCCTTATGATGAGCAGTTCTTC. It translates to CASKVGGPYDEQFF.